The T cell receptor (beta chain) described here comes from a study of blood T cell repertoires in COVID-19. As for the study in general: Specimens from acute and convalescent COVID-19 originated in the United States, Italy and Spain. T cells, B-cell-depleted T cells, or PBMCs provided the cDNA or gDNA that served as material.

The assay was immunoSEQ multiplex PCR, and TCRdb's table has in-frame clones only and misses some. Of roughly 200,000 clones listed, 65% to 90% are singletons. Those enrolled, adults aged roughly 18 to 89 years, came from about two dozen US areas. Allocation to cohorts depended on clinical history reported by the participants. CDR3 length: 13 residues. V was clipped by 4 bases and J by 7 bases; unmatched bases: 4. The clonotype was recovered from a middle-aged woman with acute COVID-19. The chain links TRBV12-3 or TRBV12-4 to TRBJ1-5; TRBD1 matches at 7 bases. The sample comprised PBMCs or T cells enriched from blood (not recorded which). This CDR3 reads CASSYGRGQPQHF. As DNA, the CDR3 is TGTGCCAGCAGTTATGGCAGGGGGCAGCCCCAGCATTTT.